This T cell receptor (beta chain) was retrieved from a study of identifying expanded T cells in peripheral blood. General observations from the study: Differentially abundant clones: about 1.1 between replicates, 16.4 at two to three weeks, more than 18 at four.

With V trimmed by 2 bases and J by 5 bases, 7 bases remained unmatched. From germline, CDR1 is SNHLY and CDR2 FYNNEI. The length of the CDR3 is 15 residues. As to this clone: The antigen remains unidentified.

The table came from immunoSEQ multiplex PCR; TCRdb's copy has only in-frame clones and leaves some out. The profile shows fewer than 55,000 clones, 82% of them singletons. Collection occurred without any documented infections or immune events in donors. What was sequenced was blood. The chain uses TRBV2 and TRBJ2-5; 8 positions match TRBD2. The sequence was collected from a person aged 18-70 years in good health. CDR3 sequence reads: CASSETGGPRETQYF. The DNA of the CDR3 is TGTGCCAGCAGTGAAACGGGGGGGCCAAGGGAGACCCAGTACTTC.